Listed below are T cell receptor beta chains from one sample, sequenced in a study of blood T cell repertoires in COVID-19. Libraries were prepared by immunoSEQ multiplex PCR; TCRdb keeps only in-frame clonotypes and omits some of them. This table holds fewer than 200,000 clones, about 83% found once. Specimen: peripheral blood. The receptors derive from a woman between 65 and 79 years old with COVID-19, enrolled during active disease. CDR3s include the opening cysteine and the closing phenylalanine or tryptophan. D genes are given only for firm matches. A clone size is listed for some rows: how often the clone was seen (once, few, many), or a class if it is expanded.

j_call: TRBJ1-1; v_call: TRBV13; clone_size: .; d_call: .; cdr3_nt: TGTGCCAGCAGCTTAGTCTCGGGGAACACTGAAGCTTTCTTT; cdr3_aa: CASSLVSGNTEAFF
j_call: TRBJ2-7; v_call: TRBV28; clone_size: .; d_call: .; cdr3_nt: TGTGCCAGCAGTTCCGATAGCCACGAGCAGTACTTC; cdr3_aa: CASSSDSHEQYF
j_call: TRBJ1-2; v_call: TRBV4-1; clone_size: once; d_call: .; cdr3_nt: TGCGCCAGCAGCCATCTTGCGGCAGGGCAAGGCTACACCTTC; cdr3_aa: CASSHLAAGQGYTF
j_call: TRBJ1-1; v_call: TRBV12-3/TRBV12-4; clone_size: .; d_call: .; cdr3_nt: TGTGCCAGCAGCCGGGGGGGCACTGAAGCTTTCTTT; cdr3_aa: CASSRGGTEAFF
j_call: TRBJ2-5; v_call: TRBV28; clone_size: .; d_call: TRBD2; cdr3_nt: TGTGCCAGCAGTTTAGGTAGCGGGAGGCAAGAGACCCAGTACTTC; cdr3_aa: CASSLGSGRQETQYF
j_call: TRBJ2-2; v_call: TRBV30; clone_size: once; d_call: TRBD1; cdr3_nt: TGTGCCTGGAGCCGGGACAGGACAACCGGGGAGCTGTTTTTT; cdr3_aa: CAWSRDRTTGELFF
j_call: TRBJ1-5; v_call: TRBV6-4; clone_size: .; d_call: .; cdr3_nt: TGTGCCAGCAGTGAAAGTGGCGGGCAGCCCCAGCATTTT; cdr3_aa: CASSESGGQPQHF
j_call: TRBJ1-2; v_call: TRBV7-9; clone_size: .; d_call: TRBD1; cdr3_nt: TGTGCCAGCAGCTTAGGGACAGGGGGCGAGAACTATGGCTACACCTTC; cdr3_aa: CASSLGTGGENYGYTF
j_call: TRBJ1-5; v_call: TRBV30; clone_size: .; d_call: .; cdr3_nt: TGTGCCTGGAGTTTGGGGGCTGAACAGCCCCAGCATTTT; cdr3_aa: CAWSLGAEQPQHF
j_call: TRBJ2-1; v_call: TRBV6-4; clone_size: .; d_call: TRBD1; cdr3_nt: TGTGCCAGCAAGACTGAGGGGGCTTCCTACAATGAGCAGTTCTTC; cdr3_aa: CASKTEGASYNEQFF
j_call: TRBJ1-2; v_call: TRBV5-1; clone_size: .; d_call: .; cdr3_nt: TGCGCCAGCAGCCCCGGGACTGGGGCAGACTATGGCTACACCTTC; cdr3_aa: CASSPGTGADYGYTF
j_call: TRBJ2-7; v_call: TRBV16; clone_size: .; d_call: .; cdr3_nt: TGTGCCAGCAGCCTAGGACAGGGAGGGTACGAGCAGTACTTC; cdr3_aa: CASSLGQGGYEQYF
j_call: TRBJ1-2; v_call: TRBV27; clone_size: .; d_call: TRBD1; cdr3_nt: TGTGCCAGCGGCCTCCTAGACAGGGAGGTCTTC; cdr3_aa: CASGLLDREVF
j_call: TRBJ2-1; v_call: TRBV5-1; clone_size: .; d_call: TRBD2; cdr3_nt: TGCGCCAGCAGCCTGGAGGGGACTAGTAATGAGCAGTTCTTC; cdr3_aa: CASSLEGTSNEQFF
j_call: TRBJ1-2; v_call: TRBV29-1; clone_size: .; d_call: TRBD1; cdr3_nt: TGCAGCGTTGATTTTACAGGGGGCGTAATTGGCTACACCTTC; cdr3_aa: CSVDFTGGVIGYTF
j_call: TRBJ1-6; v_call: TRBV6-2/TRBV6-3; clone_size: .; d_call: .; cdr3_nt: TGTGCCAGCAGTCAGACAGGATATAATTCACCCCTCCACTTT; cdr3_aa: CASSQTGYNSPLHF
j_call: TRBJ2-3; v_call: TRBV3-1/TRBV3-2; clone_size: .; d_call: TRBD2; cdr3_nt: TGTGCCAGCAGCCTCCCGGGGGGAAGTACAGATACGCAGTATTTT; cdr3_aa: CASSLPGGSTDTQYF
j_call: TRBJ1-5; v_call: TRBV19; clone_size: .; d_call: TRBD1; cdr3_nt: TGTGCCAGTAGTATTGTCGGACAGGGGATATTGGGCAATCAGCCCCAGCATTTT; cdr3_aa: CASSIVGQGILGNQPQHF
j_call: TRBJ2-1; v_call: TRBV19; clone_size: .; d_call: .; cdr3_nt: TGTGCCAGTAGTGGGGGCGTCCTAGATTACAATGAGCAGTTCTTC; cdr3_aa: CASSGGVLDYNEQFF
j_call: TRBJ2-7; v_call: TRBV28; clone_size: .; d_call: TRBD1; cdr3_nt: TGTGCCAGCGTACCGGGACAGGGGGCATGGGAGCAGTACTTC; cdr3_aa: CASVPGQGAWEQYF
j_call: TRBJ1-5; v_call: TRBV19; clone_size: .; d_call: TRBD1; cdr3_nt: TGTGCCAGTAGTCCTGGACAGGGCGGTCAGCCCCAGCATTTT; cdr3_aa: CASSPGQGGQPQHF
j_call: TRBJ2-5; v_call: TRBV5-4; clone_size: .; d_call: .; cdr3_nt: TGTGCCAGCAGACGAGACAGGTACCAAGAGACCCAGTACTTC; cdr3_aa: CASRRDRYQETQYF
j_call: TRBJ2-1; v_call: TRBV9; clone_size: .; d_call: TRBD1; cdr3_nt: TGTGCCAGCAGCCATAACCGGGACAGGTCCTACAATGAGCAGTTCTTC; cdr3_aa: CASSHNRDRSYNEQFF
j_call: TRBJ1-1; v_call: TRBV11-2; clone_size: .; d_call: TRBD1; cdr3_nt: TGTGCCAGCAGCTTCTCGACAGGGGGCACTGAAGCTTTCTTT; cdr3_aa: CASSFSTGGTEAFF
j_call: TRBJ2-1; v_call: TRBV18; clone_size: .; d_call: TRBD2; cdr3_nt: TGTGCCAGCTCACCGACCCTAGCGGGAGGGTCCAATGAGCAGTTCTTC; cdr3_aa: CASSPTLAGGSNEQFF
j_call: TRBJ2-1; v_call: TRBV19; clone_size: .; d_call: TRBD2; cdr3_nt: TGTGCCAGTAGTAGACTAGCGGGAATCTCCTACAATGAGCAGTTCTTC; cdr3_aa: CASSRLAGISYNEQFF
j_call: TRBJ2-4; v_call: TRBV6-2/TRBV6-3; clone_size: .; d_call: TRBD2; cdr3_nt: TGTGCCAGCAGCCTACTAGCGGGCAAGGGGAACATTCAGTACTTC; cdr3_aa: CASSLLAGKGNIQYF
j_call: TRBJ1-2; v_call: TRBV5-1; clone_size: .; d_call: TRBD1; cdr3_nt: TGCGCCAGCAGTTCAGGGGGAGGCTATGGCTACACCTTC; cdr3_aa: CASSSGGGYGYTF
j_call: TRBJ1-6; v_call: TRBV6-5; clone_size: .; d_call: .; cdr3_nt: TGTGCCAGCAGGCGGCTGAGCTCCTATAATTCACCCCTCCACTTT; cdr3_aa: CASRRLSSYNSPLHF
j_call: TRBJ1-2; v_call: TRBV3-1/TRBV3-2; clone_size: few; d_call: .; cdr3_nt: TGTGCCAGCAGCCCCCTTGGTCGGGGGGGAGGCTACACCTTC; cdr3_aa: CASSPLGRGGGYTF
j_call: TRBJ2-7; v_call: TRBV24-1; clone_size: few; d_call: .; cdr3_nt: TGTGCCACCAGTGCCCCTTCGGGGGTTACCTACGAGCAGTACTTC; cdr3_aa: CATSAPSGVTYEQYF
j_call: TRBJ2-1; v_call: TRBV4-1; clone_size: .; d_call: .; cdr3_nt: TGCGCCAGCAGCCAAGCCTACTGGAATGAGCAGTTCTTC; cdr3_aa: CASSQAYWNEQFF
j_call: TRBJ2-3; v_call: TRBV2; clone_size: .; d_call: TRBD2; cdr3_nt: TGTGCCAGCAGTAGACTAGCGGGAGTGGCGGATACGCAGTATTTT; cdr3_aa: CASSRLAGVADTQYF
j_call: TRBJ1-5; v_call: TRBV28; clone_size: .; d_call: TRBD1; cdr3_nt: TGTGCCAGCAGTCTAGGACAGGGGCGACTGAATCAGCCCCAGCATTTT; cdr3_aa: CASSLGQGRLNQPQHF
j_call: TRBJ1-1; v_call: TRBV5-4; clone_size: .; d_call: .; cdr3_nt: TGTGCCAGCAGCTTGGAACAGAACACTGAAGCTTTCTTT; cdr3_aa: CASSLEQNTEAFF
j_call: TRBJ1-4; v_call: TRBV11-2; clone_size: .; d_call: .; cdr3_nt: TGTGCCAGCAGCCAGATAGGGGGTGAAAAACTGTTTTTT; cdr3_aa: CASSQIGGEKLFF
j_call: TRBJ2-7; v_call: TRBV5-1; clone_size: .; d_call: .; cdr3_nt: TGCGCCAGCAGCTTGGCACCCGGACAGCTACGAAGCTCCTACGAGCAGTACTTC; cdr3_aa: CASSLAPGQLRSSYEQYF
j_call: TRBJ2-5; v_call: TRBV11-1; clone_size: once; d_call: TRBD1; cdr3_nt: TGTGCCAGCAGCCCGGACAGGGGGTATGAGACCCAGTACTTC; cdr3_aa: CASSPDRGYETQYF
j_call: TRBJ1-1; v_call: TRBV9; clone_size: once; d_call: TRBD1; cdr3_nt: TGTGCCAGCAGCGCCGACAGGGCAGCGCGAGCTTTCTTT; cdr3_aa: CASSADRAARAFF
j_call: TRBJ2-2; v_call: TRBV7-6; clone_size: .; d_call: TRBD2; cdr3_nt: TGTGCCAGCAGCTTAAGGACTAGCGGGAGGGCCGACACCGGGGAGCTGTTTTTT; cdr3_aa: CASSLRTSGRADTGELFF
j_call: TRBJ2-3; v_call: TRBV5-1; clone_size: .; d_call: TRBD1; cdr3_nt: TGCGCCAGCAGCTTGGACAGGGGGCTGACAGATACGCAGTATTTT; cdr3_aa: CASSLDRGLTDTQYF
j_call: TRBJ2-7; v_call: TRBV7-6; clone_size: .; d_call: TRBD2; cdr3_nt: TGTGCCAGCAGCTTGGGTCTAGCGGCCTCCTACGAGCAGTACTTC; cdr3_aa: CASSLGLAASYEQYF
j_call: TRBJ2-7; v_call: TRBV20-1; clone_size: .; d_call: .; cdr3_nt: TGCAGTGCTGAGACTCCTTCCGAGCAGTACTTC; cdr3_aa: CSAETPSEQYF
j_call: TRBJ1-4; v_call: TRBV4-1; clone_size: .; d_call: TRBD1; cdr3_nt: TGCGCCAGCAGCCAAGGGGGGGGACAGGGGAGTGAAAAACTGTTTTTT; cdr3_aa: CASSQGGGQGSEKLFF
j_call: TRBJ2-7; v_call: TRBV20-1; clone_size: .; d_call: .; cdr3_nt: TGCAGTGCTAGTAGTCCAGGCAGCTCCTACGAGCAGTACTTC; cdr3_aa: CSASSPGSSYEQYF
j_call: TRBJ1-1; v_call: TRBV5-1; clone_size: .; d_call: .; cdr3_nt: TGCGCCAGCAGCTTGCACCCGGGGAACACTGAAGCTTTCTTT; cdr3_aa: CASSLHPGNTEAFF
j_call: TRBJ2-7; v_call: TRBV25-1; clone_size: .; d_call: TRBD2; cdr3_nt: TGTGCCAGCAGTGAATGGCTAGCGGGAGCGGGGACCTCCTACGAGCAGTACTTC; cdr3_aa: CASSEWLAGAGTSYEQYF
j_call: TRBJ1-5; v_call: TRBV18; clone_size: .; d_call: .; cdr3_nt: TGTGCCAGCTCACCGTACAGCACAATAAATCAGCCCCAGCATTTT; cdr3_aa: CASSPYSTINQPQHF
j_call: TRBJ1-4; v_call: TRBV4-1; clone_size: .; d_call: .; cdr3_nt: TGCGCCAGCAGCCTTATCGGGGGGGCAGATGAAAAACTGTTTTTT; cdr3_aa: CASSLIGGADEKLFF
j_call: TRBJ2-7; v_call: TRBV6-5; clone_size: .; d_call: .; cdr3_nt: TGTGCCAGCAGTTACCGGTGGGAACAGGATCCCTACGAGCAGTACTTC; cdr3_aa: CASSYRWEQDPYEQYF
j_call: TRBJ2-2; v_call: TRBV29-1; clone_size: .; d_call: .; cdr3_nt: TGCAGCGCCAACAGGGATACCGGAGAGCTGTTTTTT; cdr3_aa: CSANRDTGELFF
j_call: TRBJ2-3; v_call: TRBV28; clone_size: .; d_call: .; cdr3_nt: TGTGCCAGCAGTATCACACAAGATACGCAGTATTTT; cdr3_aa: CASSITQDTQYF
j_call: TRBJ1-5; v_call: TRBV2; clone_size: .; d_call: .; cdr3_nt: TGTGCCAGCAGTGATGGGGGGAGCAATCAGCCCCAGCATTTT; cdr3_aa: CASSDGGSNQPQHF
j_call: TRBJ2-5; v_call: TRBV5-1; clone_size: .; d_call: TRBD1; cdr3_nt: TGCGCCAGCAGCTTTGGACAGGGGGAGACCCAGTACTTC; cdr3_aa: CASSFGQGETQYF
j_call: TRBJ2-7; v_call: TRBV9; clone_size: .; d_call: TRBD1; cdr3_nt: TGTGCCAGCAGCTCGCGGGACAGGGGTGCCTACGAGCAGTACTTC; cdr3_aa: CASSSRDRGAYEQYF
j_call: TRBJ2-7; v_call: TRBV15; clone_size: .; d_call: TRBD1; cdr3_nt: TGTGCCACCAGCAGAGATAGAGGCAGGGGGACGAGATTCTACGAGCAGTACTTC; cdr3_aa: CATSRDRGRGTRFYEQYF
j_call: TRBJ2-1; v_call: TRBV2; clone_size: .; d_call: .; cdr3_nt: TGTGCCAGCAGTGAATCTACTAGCTCCTCCTACAATGAGCAGTTCTTC; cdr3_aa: CASSESTSSSYNEQFF
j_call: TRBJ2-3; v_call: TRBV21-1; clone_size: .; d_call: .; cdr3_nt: TGTGCCAGCAGCAAAGGCAAGGGTCGACTAGCGGGAGATCAAGATACGCAGTATTTT; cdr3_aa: CASSKGKGRLAGDQDTQYF